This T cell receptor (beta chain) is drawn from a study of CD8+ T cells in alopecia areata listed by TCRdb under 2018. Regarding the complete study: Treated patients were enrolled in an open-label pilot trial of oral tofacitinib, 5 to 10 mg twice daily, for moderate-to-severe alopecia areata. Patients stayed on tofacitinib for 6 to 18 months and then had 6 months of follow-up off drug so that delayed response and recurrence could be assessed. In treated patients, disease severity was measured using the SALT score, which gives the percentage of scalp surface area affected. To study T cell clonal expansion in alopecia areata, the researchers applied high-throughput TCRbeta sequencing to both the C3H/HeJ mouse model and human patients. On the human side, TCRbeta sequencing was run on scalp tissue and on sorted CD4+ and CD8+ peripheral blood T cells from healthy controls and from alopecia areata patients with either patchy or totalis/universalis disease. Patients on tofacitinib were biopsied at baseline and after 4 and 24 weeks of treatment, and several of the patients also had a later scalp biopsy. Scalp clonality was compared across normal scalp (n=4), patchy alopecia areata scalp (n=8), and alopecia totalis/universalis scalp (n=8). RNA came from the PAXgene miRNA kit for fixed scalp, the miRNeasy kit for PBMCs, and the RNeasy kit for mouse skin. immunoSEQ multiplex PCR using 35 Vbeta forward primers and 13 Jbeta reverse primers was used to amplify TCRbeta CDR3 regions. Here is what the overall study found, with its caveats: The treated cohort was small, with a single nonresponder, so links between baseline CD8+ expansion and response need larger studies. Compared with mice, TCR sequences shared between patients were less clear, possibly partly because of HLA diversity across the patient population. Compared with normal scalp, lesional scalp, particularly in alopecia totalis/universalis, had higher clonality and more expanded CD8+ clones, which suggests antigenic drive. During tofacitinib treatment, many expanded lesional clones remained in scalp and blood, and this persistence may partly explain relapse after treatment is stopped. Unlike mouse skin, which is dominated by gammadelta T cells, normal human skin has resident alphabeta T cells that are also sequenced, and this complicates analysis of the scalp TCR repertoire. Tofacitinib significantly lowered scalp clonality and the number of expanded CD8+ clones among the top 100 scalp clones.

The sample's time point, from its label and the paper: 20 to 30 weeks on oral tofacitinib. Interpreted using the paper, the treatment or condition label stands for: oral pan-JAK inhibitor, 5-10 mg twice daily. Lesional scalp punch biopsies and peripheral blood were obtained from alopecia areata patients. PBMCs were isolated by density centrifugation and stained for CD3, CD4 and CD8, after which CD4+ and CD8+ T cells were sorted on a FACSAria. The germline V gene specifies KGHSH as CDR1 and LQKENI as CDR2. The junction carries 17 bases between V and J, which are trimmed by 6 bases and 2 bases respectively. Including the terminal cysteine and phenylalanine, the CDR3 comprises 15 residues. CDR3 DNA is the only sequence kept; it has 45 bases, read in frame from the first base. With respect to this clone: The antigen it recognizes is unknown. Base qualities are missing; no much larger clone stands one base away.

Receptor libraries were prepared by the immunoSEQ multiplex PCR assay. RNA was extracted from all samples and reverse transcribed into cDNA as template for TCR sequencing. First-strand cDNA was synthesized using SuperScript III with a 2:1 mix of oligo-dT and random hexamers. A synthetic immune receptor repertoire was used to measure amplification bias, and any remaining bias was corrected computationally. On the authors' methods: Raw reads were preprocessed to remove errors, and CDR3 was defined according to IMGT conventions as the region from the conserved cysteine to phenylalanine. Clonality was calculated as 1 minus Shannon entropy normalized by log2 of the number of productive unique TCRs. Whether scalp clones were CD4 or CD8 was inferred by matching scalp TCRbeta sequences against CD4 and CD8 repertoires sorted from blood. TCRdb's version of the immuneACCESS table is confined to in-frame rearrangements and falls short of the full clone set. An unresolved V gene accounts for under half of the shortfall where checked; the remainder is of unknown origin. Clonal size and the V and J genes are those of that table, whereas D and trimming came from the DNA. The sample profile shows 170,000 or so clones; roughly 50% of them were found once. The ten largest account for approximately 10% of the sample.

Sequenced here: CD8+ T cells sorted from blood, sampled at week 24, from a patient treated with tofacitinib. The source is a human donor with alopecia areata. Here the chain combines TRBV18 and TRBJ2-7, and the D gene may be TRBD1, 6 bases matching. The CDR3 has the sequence CASSENRDNPYEQYF. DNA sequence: TGTGCCAGCTCCGAAAATAGGGACAACCCCTACGAGCAGTACTTC.